The rows below give T cell receptor beta chains drawn from one sample of a study of T cell repertoires in ileal Crohn's disease. Libraries were prepared by immunoSEQ multiplex PCR; TCRdb keeps only in-frame clonotypes and omits some of them. The sample contains 7,000 or so clones, around 70% of which appear only once. Sequenced material: ileal tissue. The receptors stem from an adult with Crohn's disease. Both conserved end residues are part of each CDR3. Each record gives: D gene, clone size, V gene, CDR3 protein. A D gene is named only where the DNA matches it firmly. The listing skips clone size in some rows; elsewhere it reads once, few, many or a size class.

D gene: TRBD2; clone size: few; V gene: TRBV7-6; CDR3 protein: CASSLVTSGGANTGELFF
D gene: TRBD1; clone size: -; V gene: TRBV5-1; CDR3 protein: CASSPWGTVSGNTIYF
D gene: -; clone size: -; V gene: TRBV5-1; CDR3 protein: CASTTVGLGGELFF
D gene: -; clone size: -; V gene: TRBV10-3; CDR3 protein: CAISDRNKRNSPLHF
D gene: -; clone size: -; V gene: TRBV6-1; CDR3 protein: CASNQGLNTEAFF
D gene: -; clone size: -; V gene: TRBV7-9; CDR3 protein: CASSIRATGGETQYF
D gene: TRBD2; clone size: few; V gene: TRBV13; CDR3 protein: CASSLSGGAYNEQFF
D gene: -; clone size: -; V gene: TRBV5-1; CDR3 protein: CASSSTGGHEQYF
D gene: -; clone size: large; V gene: TRBV6-4; CDR3 protein: CASSDRGGLGYNEQFF
D gene: TRBD1; clone size: -; V gene: TRBV11-2; CDR3 protein: CASSWDRGTEAFF
D gene: -; clone size: -; V gene: TRBV7-2; CDR3 protein: CASSYDQVTSYEQYF
D gene: TRBD1; clone size: -; V gene: TRBV29-1; CDR3 protein: CSVGTGGDTGELFF
D gene: TRBD1; clone size: -; V gene: TRBV5-4; CDR3 protein: CASSFPGQGRKTQYF
D gene: -; clone size: -; V gene: TRBV6-1; CDR3 protein: CASSDPQYSNQPQHF
D gene: -; clone size: -; V gene: TRBV15; CDR3 protein: CATSRGGDTGELFF
D gene: -; clone size: -; V gene: TRBV6-6; CDR3 protein: CASSWGGLAPNTEAFF
D gene: -; clone size: -; V gene: TRBV11-2; CDR3 protein: CANTRRSARGKLFF
D gene: -; clone size: once; V gene: TRBV28; CDR3 protein: CASSSLGLGGTEAFF
D gene: -; clone size: once; V gene: TRBV9; CDR3 protein: CASSVDFRGGGYTF
D gene: -; clone size: -; V gene: TRBV19; CDR3 protein: CASSPSAQTWYGYTF
D gene: -; clone size: -; V gene: TRBV5-1; CDR3 protein: CASSPGQLQYEQYF
D gene: -; clone size: -; V gene: TRBV5-1; CDR3 protein: CASSSGPETQYF
D gene: -; clone size: -; V gene: TRBV5-1; CDR3 protein: CASTGMGDEQYF
D gene: TRBD2; clone size: -; V gene: TRBV4-2; CDR3 protein: CASSQDGAGGLGTQYF
D gene: TRBD1; clone size: -; V gene: TRBV5-1; CDR3 protein: CASSLQGAYTDTQYF
D gene: TRBD2; clone size: once; V gene: TRBV7-2; CDR3 protein: CASSLGTSGGGTDTQYF
D gene: -; clone size: -; V gene: TRBV5-1; CDR3 protein: CASSPDRFTEAFF
D gene: -; clone size: -; V gene: TRBV4-3; CDR3 protein: CASSQTRLMREQYF
D gene: -; clone size: -; V gene: TRBV5-8; CDR3 protein: CASSLYRGRSTF
D gene: -; clone size: -; V gene: TRBV11-2; CDR3 protein: CASSLGGYRGEAFF
D gene: -; clone size: -; V gene: TRBV2; CDR3 protein: CASSAQAVETQYF
D gene: TRBD1; clone size: -; V gene: TRBV19; CDR3 protein: CASGQGVTYNSPLHF
D gene: -; clone size: few; V gene: TRBV5-1; CDR3 protein: CASSTSGGKEKLFF
D gene: -; clone size: -; V gene: TRBV7-6; CDR3 protein: CASSLGTAYEQYF
D gene: TRBD1; clone size: once; V gene: TRBV30; CDR3 protein: CAWSVGGGSGYTF
D gene: TRBD2; clone size: -; V gene: TRBV5-6; CDR3 protein: CASSLRVGEGTPDTQYF
D gene: -; clone size: few; V gene: TRBV30; CDR3 protein: CAWNSPVGRSF
D gene: -; clone size: -; V gene: TRBV7-9; CDR3 protein: CASSSPRGLKTF
D gene: -; clone size: once; V gene: TRBV6-5; CDR3 protein: CASSYSIDRAAFF
D gene: -; clone size: few; V gene: TRBV5-1; CDR3 protein: CASSLADWETQYF
D gene: -; clone size: few; V gene: TRBV13; CDR3 protein: CASSTSLGAQSSEKLFF
D gene: -; clone size: few; V gene: TRBV18; CDR3 protein: CASSADSVMNTEAFF
D gene: -; clone size: -; V gene: TRBV5-1; CDR3 protein: CASSLGTRVFGNTIYF
D gene: -; clone size: -; V gene: TRBV7-2; CDR3 protein: CASSLVEYEQYF
D gene: -; clone size: once; V gene: TRBV2; CDR3 protein: CASSRTGTLEKLFF